This TCR beta chain is drawn from a study of cytomegalovirus exposure and HLA in healthy donors. Trimming took 7 bases from V and 4 from J, leaving 20 bases between them. CDR3 length: 14 residues. From germline, CDR1 is SQVTM and CDR2 ANQGSEA. This PCR relied on a set of 60 Vbeta primers and 13 Jbeta primers. Data came from immunoSEQ multiplex PCR; TCRdb stores just in-frame clones and leaves some out. This table holds around 50,000 clones. The chain has TRBV29-1 and TRBJ2-7, with a tentative D call TRBD1 (6 bases). This sequence was found in a female donor in good health and CMV-seronegative. Sequenced: PBMCs. As DNA, the CDR3 is TGCAGCGCCAAGCCAACAGGGTTAGCTTACGAGCAGTACTTC. Amino acids: CSAKPTGLAYEQYF.